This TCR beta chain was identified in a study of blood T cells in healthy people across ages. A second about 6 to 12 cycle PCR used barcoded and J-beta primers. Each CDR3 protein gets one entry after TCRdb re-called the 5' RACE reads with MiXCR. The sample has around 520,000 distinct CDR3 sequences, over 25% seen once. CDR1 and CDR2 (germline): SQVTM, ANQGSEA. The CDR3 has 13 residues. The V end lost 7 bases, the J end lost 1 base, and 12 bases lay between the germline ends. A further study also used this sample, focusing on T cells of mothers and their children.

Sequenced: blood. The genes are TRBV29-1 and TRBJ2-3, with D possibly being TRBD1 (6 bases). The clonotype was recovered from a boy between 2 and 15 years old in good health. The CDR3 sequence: CSAAGAGTDTQYF. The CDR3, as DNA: TGCAGCGCGGCAGGGGCGGGCACAGATACGCAGTATTTT.